The 13 T cell receptor beta chains presented below share a single source sample, sequenced in a study of blood T cell repertoires in COVID-19. Only in-frame clones appear in the TCRdb table, and some are missing; sequencing was by immunoSEQ multiplex PCR. This sample has approximately 200,000 clones, with 84% found just once. Sample: peripheral blood. The receptor set was obtained from a woman in her sixties who had recovered from COVID-19.

The chain carries TRBV19 and TRBJ2-5; 7 positions agree with TRBD1. There are 17 residues in the CDR3. The J segment lost 4 bases and the V segment lost 5 bases, leaving 16 bases of the junction unmatched. Germline loops: CDR1 LNHDA, CDR2 SQIVND (reference sequence). The CDR3 DNA sequence: TGTGCCAGTAGTTTGGGACAGCCCGTGGATGGAGGAGAGACCCAGTACTTC. It specifies CASSLGQPVDGGETQYF.

The rearrangement joins TRBV4-1 to TRBJ1-5, with no clear D. CDR1 is MGHRA, CDR2 YSYEKL, per germline. The germline V and J ends were trimmed by 0 bases and 3 bases, with 9 bases remaining between them. CDR3 size: 15 residues. CDR3 in DNA: TGCGCCAGCAGCCAAGATCCGGGTCTCAATCAGCCCCAGCATTTT. Protein: CASSQDPGLNQPQHF.

This sequence joins TRBV6-5 and TRBJ1-2, with D unclear. Germline values: CDR1 MNHEY, CDR2 SVGAGI. This CDR3 spans 13 amino acids. Trimming removed 5 bases at V and 3 bases at J, with 10 bases between. The CDR3 here is CASSRRVDYGYTF. As DNA, the CDR3 is TGTGCCAGCAGTAGACGGGTGGACTATGGCTACACCTTC.

The count of this clone is one. This sequence joins TRBV20-1 and TRBJ2-1; D may be TRBD1 (6 bases). Germline CDR1 and CDR2: DFQATT and SNEGSKA (reference sequence). The CDR3 covers 13 residues. Trimming stripped 3 bases from V and 6 bases from J, with 12 bases between. This CDR3 reads CSASWTVVNEQFF. The DNA of the CDR3 is TGCAGTGCTAGTTGGACAGTCGTCAATGAGCAGTTCTTC.

This chain links TRBV7-9 with TRBJ2-1; D is unclear. The CDR3 length is 14 residues. The germline CDR1 and CDR2 sequences are SEHNR and FQNEAQ (reference sequence). V lost 10 bases, J lost 3 bases, and 16 bases lay in between. The CDR3 DNA sequence: TGTGCCATTCCCGTTAGAGGCGACTACAATGAGCAGTTCTTC. Its translation: CAIPVRGDYNEQFF.

The V and J genes are TRBV5-4 and TRBJ2-3; 12 bases align to TRBD2. Germline V gene data show CDR1 as SGHNT and CDR2 as YYREEE (reference sequence). The CDR3 spans 16 residues. Trimming removed 4 bases from V and 5 bases from J; junction bases left unmatched: 8. The CDR3 sequence is CASSPWTSGARDTQYF. Here the CDR3 DNA reads TGTGCCAGCAGCCCCTGGACTAGCGGGGCAAGAGATACGCAGTATTTT.

The chain has TRBV27 and TRBJ2-7; D may be TRBD1 (5 bases). Between the trimmed V and J ends, which lost 4 bases and 4 bases, there was a span of 8 bases. The CDR3 spans 12 residues. Per the germline V gene, CDR1 is MNHEY and CDR2 is SMNVEV (reference sequence). The CDR3, as DNA: TGTGCCAGCAGTTCGACAGTTTACGAGCAGTACTTC. It codes for CASSSTVYEQYF.

This chain uses TRBV18 with TRBJ2-3; TRBD2 matches 7 bases. Germline trimming cut 2 bases from V and 2 bases from J; bases unmatched to any gene: 4. Germline V lookup: CDR1 KGHSH, CDR2 LQKENI. CDR3 length equals 15 residues. CDR3 region: CASSPTSANTDTQYF. The CDR3, as DNA: TGTGCCAGCTCACCAACTAGCGCCAACACAGATACGCAGTATTTT.

The rearrangement joins TRBV2 to TRBJ1-2, with a weak D call TRBD1 (5 bases). Looked up from germline, CDR1 is SNHLY and CDR2 is FYNNEI. The ends were cut back, 2 bases at V and 4 bases at J, with 14 bases in the middle. The CDR3 covers 15 residues. CDR3 sequence: CASSELRRAGYGYTF. In DNA, the CDR3 is TGTGCCAGCAGTGAACTACGCAGGGCCGGCTATGGCTACACCTTC.

This chain uses TRBV6-5 with TRBJ1-1; unclear D gene. V lost 10 bases and J 3 bases, leaving 15 bases between the germline ends. CDR3 length: 13 amino acids. Germline V gene sequence: CDR1 MNHEY, CDR2 SVGAGI. In DNA, the CDR3 is TGTGCCACCTCACCGGGTCCTTACACTGAAGCTTTCTTT. Translation: CATSPGPYTEAFF.

V and J are TRBV10-3 and TRBJ1-1; D perhaps matches TRBD1 (5 bases). The V and J ends lost 0 bases and 0 bases respectively, with 11 bases between them. Per germline, CDR1 ENHRY and CDR2 SYGVKD. The CDR3 has 16 residues. The CDR3 reads CAISESSAGMNTEAFF. The CDR3 nucleotides are TGTGCCATCAGTGAGTCATCGGCAGGGATGAACACTGAAGCTTTCTTT.

The chain is built from TRBV9 and TRBJ2-7; 7 bases are shared with TRBD2. Looked up from germline, CDR1 is SGDLS and CDR2 is YYNGEE. Losses at the gene ends were 0 bases for V and 7 bases for J; bases not matched to a gene: 16. This CDR3 contains 17 residues. CDR3 in amino acids: CASSVELGRAREGEQYF. CDR3 nucleotide sequence: TGTGCCAGCAGCGTAGAGCTTGGAAGGGCCAGGGAGGGGGAGCAGTACTTC.

The chain recombines TRBV27 with TRBJ2-5; 8 bases are a match to TRBD1. The CDR3 is 14 amino acids. Germline V gene data show CDR1 as MNHEY and CDR2 as SMNVEV (reference sequence). V lost 8 bases, J lost 5 bases, and 10 bases stayed unmatched. The CDR3 region has the DNA TGTGCCAGCCGAACTCACAGGGGGAGGGAGACCCAGTACTTC. Translating it yields CASRTHRGRETQYF.